The subject of this entry is one TCR beta chain. This record comes from a study of CD8+CD57+ T cells in acquired aplastic anemia. Study details: DNA recovered from sorted CD4+ and CD8+ cells had a mean of about 3.5 ug.

The CDR3 is 15 amino acids. The V end lost 0 bases, the J end lost 19 bases, and 22 bases lay between the germline ends. Germline-derived CDR1 and CDR2 are SEHNR and FQNEAQ (reference sequence). CD8+CD57+ cell expansion, shown by flow cytometry, had occurred in the patients selected for sequencing. Profiling that covered TCR beta VDJ and CDR3 relied on genomic DNA as its template. One entry per CDR3 protein results from TCRdb running MiXCR on the reads. The sample yields hundreds of thousands of distinct CDR3 sequences, 65% to 90% seen once. Material: sorted CD4+, CD8+, or CD8+CD57+ T cells (not recorded which) from PBMCs. This TCR was recovered from a human donor with aplastic anemia. The chain combines TRBV7-9 with TRBJ1-6; D gene unclear. The CDR3 DNA sequence: TGTGCCAGCAGCTTAGCGGGAGGTCCCAATACGCCGTATCACTTT. Residues: CASSLAGGPNTPYHF. Full variable domain (outside the CDR3, taken from reference TRBV7-9 and TRBJ1-6): DTGVSQNPRHKITKRGQNVTFRCDPISEHNRLYWYRQTLGQGPEFLTYFQNEAQLEKSRLLSDRFSAERPKGSFSTLEIQRTEQGDSAMYLCASSLAGGPNTPYHFGNGTRLTVT.